A single sample gave rise to the 26 T cell receptor beta chains below, sequenced in a study of regulatory T cells (dated by TCRdb to 2016 to 2019). Beyond this particular receptor, the publication reports: Enrichment for hydrophobic residues at CDR3 positions 6 and 7 was found in conventional CD4+ T cells from CD3G-deficient patients, suggesting more self-reactive specificities.

Libraries were made using the immunoSEQ multiplex PCR assay. The multiplex PCR used 52 forward TRBV primers and 13 reverse TRBJ primers, with assay-based and computational corrections for amplification bias. This is the immuneACCESS table as TCRdb keeps it, with only in-frame sequences that have V and J called. A part of the clones is gone; compared with another copy, unresolved V genes explain less than half, and the rest is unexplained. Across this sample there are about 23,000 clones, with around nine tenths seen only once. 1.3% of the sample belongs to the ten largest clones. No antigens are known for them. Sequencing was done on a sample of conventional CD4+ T cells sorted from blood. The receptors originated from a child under 18 with CD3G deficiency.

The chain has TRBV5-1 and TRBJ2-1, with 8 bases identical to TRBD1. This CDR3 spans 15 amino acids. The ends lost 0 bases at V and 6 bases at J; junction bases unmatched: 5. Germline values: CDR1 SGHRS, CDR2 YFSETQ. CDR3 sequence: CASSLAGQGINEQFF. The CDR3 DNA reads TGCGCCAGCAGCTTGGCAGGACAGGGTATCAATGAGCAGTTCTTC.

This clone occurred once. CDR3 coding DNA: TGCGCCAGCAGCTTGTACGGCGGTGGGACAGATACGCAGTATTTT. Amino acids: CASSLYGGGTDTQYF. V and J are TRBV5-1 and TRBJ2-3, with D hard to call. Trimming removed 1 base from V and 3 bases from J, with 12 bases in between. CDR3 length equals 15 residues. Germline lookup yields CDR1 SGHRS and CDR2 YFSETQ.

The chain joins TRBV6-1 to TRBJ2-7; 8 nucleotides line up with TRBD1. The CDR3 length is 12 residues. V was pared by 10 bases and J by 3 bases, with 5 bases of the junction left unmatched. Germline V CDR1 and CDR2: MNHNS, SASEGT. The CDR3 sequence is CATGGQVYEQYF. CDR3 in DNA: TGTGCCACTGGGGGACAGGTCTACGAGCAGTACTTC.

This clone showed up just a few times. The chain employs TRBV28 and TRBJ2-2, with D possibly matching TRBD2 (5 bases). This CDR3 is built from 14 residues. The V end was cut by 6 bases, the J end by 6 bases, with 14 bases between. Germline values: CDR1 MDHEN, CDR2 SYDVKM. DNA for the CDR3: TGTGCCAGCAGGATCCTCACTAGTTCCGGGGAGCTGTTTTTT. Protein: CASRILTSSGELFF. Full variable domain (outside the CDR3, taken from reference TRBV28 and TRBJ2-2): DVKVTQSSRYLVKRTGEKVFLECVQDMDHENMFWYRQDPGLGLRLIYFSYDVKMKEKGDIPEGYSVSREKKERFSLILESASTNQTSMYLCASRILTSSGELFFGEGSRLTVL.

The genes are TRBV28 and TRBJ2-7, with D perhaps being TRBD1 or TRBD2 (5 bases each). The V gene's germline CDR1 is MDHEN and CDR2 SYDVKM. The CDR3 totals 14 residues. The V and J ends lost 3 bases and 5 bases respectively, with 14 bases between them. CDR3 DNA: TGTGCCAGCAGTTTTGGCCTCCGGGGCCACGAGCAGTACTTC. Protein sequence: CASSFGLRGHEQYF. Variable domain in full (rest from reference TRBV28 and TRBJ2-7): DVKVTQSSRYLVKRTGEKVFLECVQDMDHENMFWYRQDPGLGLRLIYFSYDVKMKEKGDIPEGYSVSREKKERFSLILESASTNQTSMYLCASSFGLRGHEQYFGPGTRLTVT.

The chain carries TRBV6-1 and TRBJ1-1; D is ambiguous. Trimming left V 2 bases short and J 11 bases short, with 9 bases between. CDR3 length: 11 residues. The germline V gene encodes CDR1 MNHNS and CDR2 SASEGT. The CDR3 DNA follows: TGTGCCAGCAGTGAAACATTCCGGGCTTTCTTT. Encoded protein: CASSETFRAFF.

This chain uses TRBV28 with TRBJ2-2; 7 bases line up with TRBD1. Trimming took 6 bases from V and 5 from J; bases not matched to a gene: 9. Germline V gene lookup returns CDR1 MDHEN and CDR2 SYDVKM. The CDR3 is made up of 15 amino acids. CDR3 residues: CASRRRGPGTGELFF. The CDR3 DNA sequence: TGTGCCAGCAGGAGAAGGGGGCCGGGTACCGGGGAGCTGTTTTTT.

The V and J genes are TRBV28 and TRBJ1-4; D gene uncertain. Per germline, CDR1 MDHEN and CDR2 SYDVKM. V lost 3 bases and J 3 bases, leaving 11 bases between the germline ends. The CDR3 is 15 residues long. In nucleotides, the CDR3 is TGTGCCAGCAGTTTCTTCGGTTCCCCTAATGAAAAACTGTTTTTT. Translating gives CASSFFGSPNEKLFF.

The chain employs TRBV5-1 and TRBJ2-3; D is undetermined. V lost 0 bases and J 5 bases, leaving 16 bases between the germline ends. CDR1 and CDR2 (germline): SGHRS, YFSETQ. CDR3 size: 16 residues. CDR3 in DNA: TGCGCCAGCAGCTTGGCTGGCTCTTTAAAAGGAGATACGCAGTATTTT. Its protein product is CASSLAGSLKGDTQYF. Full variable domain (missing parts from reference TRBV5-1 and TRBJ2-3): KAGVTQTPRYLIKTRGQQVTLSCSPISGHRSVSWYQQTPGQGLQFLFEYFSETQRNKGNFPGRFSGRQFSNSRSEMNVSTLELGDSALYLCASSLAGSLKGDTQYFGPGTRLTVL.

The chain has TRBV5-1 and TRBJ2-7; the D gene is possibly TRBD1 (5 bases). Between the trimmed V and J ends, which lost 0 bases and 3 bases, there was a span of 13 bases. CDR1 and CDR2 (germline): SGHRS, YFSETQ. The CDR3 contains 15 residues. This chain's CDR3 is CASSLDTGEGYEQYF. In DNA form, the CDR3 reads TGCGCCAGCAGCTTGGATACAGGTGAAGGCTACGAGCAGTACTTC.

The V and J genes are TRBV7-9 and TRBJ2-2; 8 bases fit TRBD2. Per the germline V gene, CDR1 is SEHNR and CDR2 is FQNEAQ (reference sequence). J gave up 1 base and V 4 bases, and 8 bases lay outside the gene matches. The CDR3 is 17 amino acids. CDR3 nucleotides: TGTGCCAGCAGCTACGGCGGGCTAGCGGGGAACACCGGGGAGCTGTTTTTT. Residues: CASSYGGLAGNTGELFF. Combining the CDR3 with reference TRBV7-9 and TRBJ2-2 gives the whole variable domain DTGVSQNPRHKITKRGQNVTFRCDPISEHNRLYWYRQTLGQGPEFLTYFQNEAQLEKSRLLSDRFSAERPKGSFSTLEIQRTEQGDSAMYLCASSYGGLAGNTGELFFGEGSRLTVL.

The CDR3 DNA follows: TGTGCCAGCAGGCCCTCGGACTCGGCCGGGGAGCTGTTTTTT. It codes for CASRPSDSAGELFF. The chain joins TRBV28 to TRBJ2-2; a weak D match, TRBD2 (5 bases). The CDR3 is made up of 14 amino acids. Germline V gives CDR1 MDHEN, CDR2 SYDVKM. Trimming shortened V by 6 bases and J by 6 bases, and 14 bases separated the two germline ends.

CDR3: CASSLLAGGYNEQFF. The DNA of the CDR3 is TGCGCCAGCAGCTTATTAGCGGGAGGATACAATGAGCAGTTCTTC. The chain carries TRBV5-1 and TRBJ2-1, with 10 bases matching TRBD2. V shed 2 bases and J 4 bases; nucleotides not matched to a gene: 3. Germline V gene data show CDR1 as SGHRS and CDR2 as YFSETQ. The CDR3 consists of 15 residues.

The chain couples TRBV28 to TRBJ2-7; 10 bases are a match to TRBD1. Germline V CDR1 and CDR2: MDHEN, SYDVKM. CDR3 length: 14 amino acids. Trimming removed 6 bases from V and 0 bases from J; junction bases left unmatched: 2. For the CDR3, the DNA is TGTGCCAGCAGCCGGACAGGGGGCTCCTACGAGCAGTACTTC. It specifies CASSRTGGSYEQYF.

The rearrangement links TRBV28 to TRBJ1-5; D is perhaps TRBD1 (5 bases). The CDR3 has 15 amino acids. V lost 5 bases and J 7 bases, leaving 18 bases between the germline ends. Germline V lookup: CDR1 MDHEN, CDR2 SYDVKM. The CDR3 DNA is TGTGCCAGCAGTCCAAATCGGGGCTTAACCCAGCCCCAGCATTTT. Translation: CASSPNRGLTQPQHF.

The chain combines TRBV7-8 with TRBJ2-7; D ambiguous. The germline V and J ends were trimmed by 1 base and 7 bases, with 11 bases remaining between them. CDR1 is SGHVS, CDR2 FQNEAQ, per germline. There are 13 residues in the CDR3. CDR3 sequence: CASSLVGGVEQYF. The CDR3 DNA reads as TGTGCCAGCAGCTTAGTGGGCGGTGTGGAGCAGTACTTC. The full variable domain, completed using reference TRBV7-8 and TRBJ2-7, is GAGVSQSPRYKVAKRGQDVALRCDPISGHVSLFWYQQALGQGPEFLTYFQNEAQLDKSGLPSDRFFAERPEGSVSTLKIQRTQQEDSAVYLCASSLVGGVEQYFGPGTRLTVT.

This chain uses TRBV6-6 with TRBJ2-7; 8 nucleotides line up with TRBD2. CDR3 size: 14 residues. V was clipped by 5 bases and J by 3 bases; unmatched bases: 6. Germline loops: CDR1 MNHNY, CDR2 SVGAGI (reference sequence). CDR3 nucleotide sequence: TGTGCCAGCAGTCCGGGGGGGACCGGCTACGAGCAGTACTTC. This gives the protein CASSPGGTGYEQYF.

This sequence joins TRBV19 and TRBJ2-2; the D gene is possibly TRBD2 (5 bases). CDR1 is LNHDA and CDR2 is SQIVND in the germline V gene (reference sequence). The CDR3 length is 17 residues. V was cut by 5 bases and J by 0 bases, with 16 bases left in between. CDR3 DNA sequence: TGTGCCAGTAGTTCGGCAGGAGGCGGGTCGAACACCGGGGAGCTGTTTTTT. It specifies CASSSAGGGSNTGELFF.

The chain carries TRBV6-1 and TRBJ2-7; 7 bases are shared with TRBD1. J was trimmed by 0 bases and V by 2 bases; bases with no gene match: 4. The V gene's germline CDR1 is MNHNS and CDR2 SASEGT. The CDR3 has 15 amino acids. The CDR3: CASSEMAGGSYEQYF. DNA of the CDR3: TGTGCCAGCAGTGAAATGGCAGGGGGCTCCTACGAGCAGTACTTC.

J is TRBJ2-1 and V is TRBV28; perhaps TRBD1 as D (6 bases). The CDR3 contains 15 residues. The germline V gene has CDR1 MDHEN and CDR2 SYDVKM. Trimming removed 5 bases at V and 2 bases at J, with 13 bases between. In nucleotides, the CDR3 is TGTGCCAGCAGTCAGGGGTTTTGGACCTACAATGAGCAGTTCTTC. Translated: CASSQGFWTYNEQFF.

The rearrangement joins TRBV7-5 to TRBJ2-3; the table's D call TRBD2 went unverified against the DNA. TRBV7-5 has pseudogene status. This CDR3 is built from 16 residues. In DNA, the CDR3 is TGTGCCAGAAGCCCGAATTGGGGGGGGATTCGGGATACGCAGTATTTT. Its protein product is CARSPNWGGIRDTQYF.

The rearrangement links TRBV5-1 to TRBJ2-5; 9 positions agree with TRBD2. The CDR3 is 15 residues long. Looked up from germline, CDR1 is SGHRS and CDR2 is YFSETQ. Trimming at V came to 2 bases and at J to 1 base, leaving 3 bases not matched to a gene. The CDR3 here is CASSLSSGAQETQYF. The CDR3 coding sequence is TGCGCCAGCAGCTTATCTAGCGGGGCCCAAGAGACCCAGTACTTC.

The gene calls are TRBV6-4 and TRBJ2-5; D may be TRBD2 (6 bases). From germline, CDR1 is MRHNA and CDR2 SNTAGT. The V end lost 5 bases, the J end lost 1 base, and 17 bases lay between the germline ends. This CDR3 region has 16 residues. Written as DNA, the CDR3 is TGTGCCAGCAGTCAAGGGACTCCTCCCTTCCAAGAGACCCAGTACTTC. It translates to CASSQGTPPFQETQYF.

The chain employs TRBV6-1 and TRBJ1-5; D gene uncertain. This CDR3 comprises 13 residues. With 8 bases removed from V and 5 bases from J, the gap between germline ends came to 13 bases. CDR1 is MNHNS, CDR2 SASEGT, per germline. Here the CDR3 DNA reads TGTGCCAGCGCGGGTCAGTACTATCAGCCCCAGCATTTT. Translating it yields CASAGQYYQPQHF.

This clone was detected only a few times. V and J are TRBV5-1 and TRBJ2-3, with no clear D. The germline V and J ends were trimmed by 0 bases and 4 bases, with 12 bases remaining between them. Germline CDR1 reads SGHRS; CDR2 reads YFSETQ. The CDR3 extends over 15 amino acids. CDR3 nucleotides: TGCGCCAGCAGCTTGGACGGCAATGGGGCAGATACGCAGTATTTT. This translates into CASSLDGNGADTQYF.

This sequence joins TRBV27 and TRBJ2-3; unclear D gene. The V gene lost 2 bases and the J gene lost 7 bases, with 10 bases spanning the gap. The germline CDR1 and CDR2 sequences are MNHEY and SMNVEV (reference sequence). The CDR3 has 13 residues. This chain's CDR3 is CASSLGVRNTQYF. In DNA form, the CDR3 reads TGTGCCAGCAGTTTAGGGGTCAGGAATACGCAGTATTTT.